This T cell receptor beta chain was captured by sequencing in a study of OX40 agonist ivuxolimab in advanced cancers. This table comes from immunoSEQ multiplex PCR, and its TCRdb copy is limited to in-frame clones, with some not included. The sample carries tens of thousands of clones, around four fifths recorded once. The input for sequencing was CD4+ or CD8+ T cells sorted from blood, taken in a trial of the OX40 agonist ivuxolimab. The receptor's source is an adult with an advanced solid tumor such as melanoma, head and neck, liver or kidney cancer.

CDR3 region: CASKTDTQYF. The CDR3 DNA follows: TGTGCCAGTAAAACAGATACGCAGTATTTT. The chain joins TRBV19 to TRBJ2-3; D gene unclear. The germline V gene has CDR1 LNHDA and CDR2 SQIVND (reference sequence). The V and J ends lost 7 bases and 3 bases respectively, with 2 bases between them. CDR3 length: 10 amino acids. The full variable domain, with the rest looked up from reference TRBV19 and TRBJ2-3, is DGGITQSPKYLFRKEGQNVTLSCEQNLNHDAMYWYRQDPGQGLRLIYYSQIVNDFQKGDIAEGYSVSREKKESFPLTVTSAQKNPTAFYLCASKTDTQYFGPGTRLTVL.